In this sample, the clone carrying this T cell receptor (beta chain) turned up many times. Its target is unknown. CDR1 is MNHEY and CDR2 is SVGEGT in the germline V gene. The CDR3 length is 12 residues. Deletions cut 5 bases from V and 5 bases from J, with 9 bases between. Healthy Caucasian individuals made up all the donors. This sample was taken from a study of identical twins. Study conclusions and caveats: Models underestimated how often monozygotic twins shared out-of-frame TCR alpha. Insertions were fewer in abundant cord blood beta clonotypes, whereas memory repertoires showed none of this pattern.

It was template switching that added a universal primer site, and there were unique molecular identifiers on the cDNA. One entry per CDR3 protein, called by TCRdb with MiXCR from the 5' RACE reads. The repertoire holds over 250,000 distinct CDR3 sequences, with roughly 10% as singletons. These data were likewise used in another study, on yellow fever vaccine responses in identical twins.

This TCR was recovered from a woman aged 18-29 years in good health. The rearrangement links TRBV6-2 or TRBV6-3 to TRBJ2-5; D not resolved. The specimen was CD8+ T cells sorted from blood. This chain's CDR3 is CASSLGPETQYF. As DNA, the CDR3 is TGTGCCAGCAGTCTCGGACCGGAGACCCAGTACTTC.